Listed below are T cell receptor beta chains from one sample, sequenced in a study of cytomegalovirus exposure and HLA in healthy donors. Profiled with immunoSEQ multiplex PCR; TCRdb holds only in-frame clones, not every one. The sample has roughly 60,000 clones; roughly 75% are singletons. Material for sequencing was PBMCs. These receptors originate from a young woman in good health and CMV-seronegative. The CDR3 runs from the conserved cysteine through the conserved F or W. Fields, in order: D gene, V gene, J gene, clone size, CDR3 DNA, CDR3 protein. D genes are given only for firm matches. For some rows the clone size is stated as once, few or many, or as a class when expanded; others skip it.

-	TRBV7-9	TRBJ2-7	-	TGTGCCAGCAGCTTGGGGGGGGCATCCTACGAGCAGTACTTC	CASSLGGASYEQYF
-	TRBV28	TRBJ2-7	-	TGTGCCAGCAGTGAGACCCAGCGTCTTTCCTACGAGCAGTACTTC	CASSETQRLSYEQYF
TRBD1	TRBV4-1	TRBJ2-2	-	TGCGCCAGCAGCGGTGCAGGGGGCACCGGGGAGCTGTTTTTT	CASSGAGGTGELFF
-	TRBV6-5	TRBJ1-2	-	TGTGCCAGCAGTTACCTGAGGGGGGGGAACTATGGCTACACCTTC	CASSYLRGGNYGYTF
TRBD1	TRBV2	TRBJ1-2	-	TGTGCCAGCAACAGGGGGCCTGGCTATGGCTACACCTTC	CASNRGPGYGYTF
-	TRBV27	TRBJ2-1	-	TGTGCCAGCAGTATGGACTGGAGCTCCTACAATGAGCAGTTCTTC	CASSMDWSSYNEQFF
-	TRBV28	TRBJ2-3	few	TGTGCCAGCAGTTTGGAGGACACAGATACGCAGTATTTT	CASSLEDTDTQYF
-	TRBV29-1	TRBJ2-7	few	TGCAGCGTCCAGTTCCCGCGGCTTGGGTACGAGCAGTACTTC	CSVQFPRLGYEQYF
TRBD1	TRBV19	TRBJ1-2	-	TGTGCCAGTAGTATTGGACAGGGCGGTCGTAACTACACCTTC	CASSIGQGGRNYTF
TRBD1	TRBV14	TRBJ1-2	few	TGTGCCACCCGAGGACAGGGAATCGGTAACTATGGCTACACCTTC	CATRGQGIGNYGYTF
TRBD1	TRBV7-8	TRBJ2-7	few	TGTGCCAGCAGGAAGACAGGGGGCTACGAGCAGTACTTC	CASRKTGGYEQYF
TRBD1	TRBV15	TRBJ2-6	few	TGTGCCACCAGCAGACTTTACACCGGGACAGAAGGAGTTGGGGCCAACGTCCTGACTTTC	CATSRLYTGTEGVGANVLTF
TRBD1	TRBV27	TRBJ2-3	once	TGTGCCAGCAGTCCCCGCGGGACAGGGGGGTCCATACTCCCGGGAGTCGGGACAGATACGCAGTATTTT	CASSPRGTGGSILPGVGTDTQYF
TRBD1	TRBV19	TRBJ1-3	few	TGTGCCAGTATCACACAGGGGGCTGGAAACACCATATATTTT	CASITQGAGNTIYF
-	TRBV30	TRBJ1-1	-	TGTGCCCGGGGGGTAGAGGTTGGGGGCACTGAAGCTTTCTTT	CARGVEVGGTEAFF
-	TRBV4-3	TRBJ2-3	-	TGCGCCAGCAGCCAAGATGAGGGGGGGACGGATCTCTATTTT	CASSQDEGGTDLYF
TRBD1	TRBV6-6	TRBJ2-1	few	TGTGCCAGCAGCCTGACAGGGAGTTCCTACAATGAGCAGTTCTTC	CASSLTGSSYNEQFF
-	TRBV6-5	TRBJ2-2	-	TGTGCCAGCGGGAGGTCGAACACCGGGGAGCTGTTTTTT	CASGRSNTGELFF
TRBD2	TRBV2	TRBJ2-3	-	TGTGCCAGCAGTGGTAGCCGACTAGCGGGGGGGGGAGATACGCAGTATTTT	CASSGSRLAGGGDTQYF
-	TRBV18	TRBJ1-1	once	TGTGCCAGCTCACCATCCCTTCCTACAGGGAACACTGAAGCTTTCTTT	CASSPSLPTGNTEAFF
TRBD2	TRBV19	TRBJ2-3	once	TGTGCCAGTATGTACCGGGAGGGGGCAGATACGCAGTATTTT	CASMYREGADTQYF
TRBD2	TRBV19	TRBJ2-1	-	TGTGCCAGTAGTATAACTTTTAGCGGGGCGGGTCGGAATGAGCAGTTCTTC	CASSITFSGAGRNEQFF
TRBD2	TRBV7-3	TRBJ2-1	few	TGTGCCAGCAGCTTAGGGACTAGCGCCTACAATGAGCAGTTCTTC	CASSLGTSAYNEQFF
TRBD2	TRBV29-1	TRBJ2-2	-	TGCAGCGTTGGACTAGCGGGAGGTATGGGGACCGGGGAGCTGTTTTTT	CSVGLAGGMGTGELFF